Following are 7 T cell receptor beta chains from one sample sequenced in a study of shared T cell receptors in the human thymus (dated by TCRdb to the early 2020s). Libraries came from the immunoSEQ multiplex PCR assay. TCRdb took this table from immuneACCESS and kept in-frame rearrangements with V and J called. Such tables lack part of the clones; where checked against another copy, unresolved V genes explain under half of the gap, and the rest is unexplained. The sample includes approximately 580,000 clones, with around 78% observed a single time. The biggest ten clones account for roughly 0.013% of the sample. The same sample was also used in a study of human thymus T cells.

The sequencing input was thymocytes. The receptor set was obtained from a boy in the first two years of life with a congenital heart defect. Donor details come from another sample of the same person, matched by shared clones.

The chain employs TRBV28 and TRBJ1-2; 7 bases match TRBD1. CDR1 and CDR2 from the germline V gene are MDHEN and SYDVKM. This CDR3 spans 13 amino acids. The trim removed 2 bases at V and 14 bases at J, leaving 11 bases unmatched. The CDR3 DNA follows: TGTGCCAGCAGTTTAATAGCCCGGGACAGAAAGACCTTC. Its protein is CASSLIARDRKTF.

This clone was observed a few times. This rearrangement joins TRBV5-1 to TRBJ2-3; 8 bases align to TRBD2. Germline loops: CDR1 SGHRS, CDR2 YFSETQ. V was clipped by 2 bases and J by 4 bases; unmatched bases: 6. This CDR3 is 15 amino acids long. The CDR3 coding sequence is TGCGCCAGCAGCTTCGTAGCGGGAAGGGCAGATACGCAGTATTTT. It yields the protein CASSFVAGRADTQYF.

This chain links TRBV14 with TRBJ2-1; 10 bases align to TRBD2. The trim removed 4 bases at V and 8 bases at J, leaving 11 bases unmatched. Germline CDR1 is SGHDN and CDR2 is FVKESK. The length of the CDR3 is 16 residues. CDR3 amino acids: CASSPRLGTSVYEQFF. The CDR3 coding sequence is TGTGCCAGCAGCCCCCGGCTGGGGACTAGCGTTTATGAGCAGTTCTTC.

This rearrangement joins TRBV10-2 to TRBJ2-5, with D perhaps TRBD1 (6 bases). This CDR3 is 14 amino acids long. V was pared by 5 bases and J by 4 bases, with 14 bases between. Germline lookup yields CDR1 WSHSY and CDR2 SAAADI. The CDR3 region has the DNA TGCGCCAGCAGTCACAGGGCATCTAGAGAGACCCAGTACTTC. This translates into CASSHRASRETQYF.

The CDR3 DNA reads TGTGCCAGTAGTATACCAACAGGGGGCACAGAGACCCAGTACTTC. This translates into CASSIPTGGTETQYF. V and J are TRBV19 and TRBJ2-5, with 9 bases that match TRBD1. V shed 2 bases and J 4 bases; nucleotides not matched to a gene: 5. CDR1 is LNHDA and CDR2 is SQIVND in the germline V gene (reference sequence). The CDR3 is 15 residues long. Full variable domain (missing parts from reference TRBV19 and TRBJ2-5): DGGITQSPKYLFRKEGQNVTLSCEQNLNHDAMYWYRQDPGQGLRLIYYSQIVNDFQKGDIAEGYSVSREKKESFPLTVTSAQKNPTAFYLCASSIPTGGTETQYFGPGTRLLVL.

The V and J genes are TRBV6-5 and TRBJ1-1, with D possibly TRBD1 on 5 matching bases. The CDR3 length is 13 residues. The V gene's germline CDR1 is MNHEY and CDR2 SVGAGI. Trimming stripped 5 bases from V and 6 bases from J, with 13 bases between. The CDR3 sequence is CASSLRRGAEAFF. DNA for the CDR3: TGTGCCAGCAGTCTAAGAAGGGGTGCTGAAGCTTTCTTT.

The rearrangement uses TRBV27 and TRBJ1-4; D is ambiguous. CDR3 length: 13 amino acids. Germline assignment: CDR1 MNHEY and CDR2 SMNVEV (reference sequence). Trimming cost V 5 bases and J 1 base, with 5 bases left between them. The chain's CDR3 is CASSPLTNEKLFF. Written as DNA, the CDR3 is TGTGCCAGCAGTCCCTTAACTAATGAAAAACTGTTTTTT.